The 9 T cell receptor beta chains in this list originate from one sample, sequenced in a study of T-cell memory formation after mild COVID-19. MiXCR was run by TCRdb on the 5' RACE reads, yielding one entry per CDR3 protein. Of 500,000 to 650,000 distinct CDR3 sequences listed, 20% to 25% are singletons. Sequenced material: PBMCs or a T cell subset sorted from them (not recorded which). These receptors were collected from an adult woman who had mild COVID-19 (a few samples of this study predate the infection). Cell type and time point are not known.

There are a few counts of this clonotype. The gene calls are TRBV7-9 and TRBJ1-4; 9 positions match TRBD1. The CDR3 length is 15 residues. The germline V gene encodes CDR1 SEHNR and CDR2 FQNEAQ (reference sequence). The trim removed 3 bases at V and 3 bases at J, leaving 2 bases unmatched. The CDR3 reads CASSLGDRANEKLFF. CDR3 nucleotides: TGTGCCAGCAGCTTGGGGGACAGGGCTAATGAAAAACTGTTTTTT.

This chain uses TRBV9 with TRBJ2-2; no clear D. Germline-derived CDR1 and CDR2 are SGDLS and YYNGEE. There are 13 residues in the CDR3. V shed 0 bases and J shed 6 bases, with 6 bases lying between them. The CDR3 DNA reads TGTGCCAGCAGCGTAGAAGCGCCCGGGGAGCTGTTTTTT. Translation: CASSVEAPGELFF.

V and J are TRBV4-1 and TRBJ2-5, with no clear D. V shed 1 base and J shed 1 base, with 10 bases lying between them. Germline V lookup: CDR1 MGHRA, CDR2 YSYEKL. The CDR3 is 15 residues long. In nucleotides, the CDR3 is TGCGCCAGCAGCCAAGGCTCTTACTTCCAAGAGACCCAGTACTTC. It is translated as CASSQGSYFQETQYF.

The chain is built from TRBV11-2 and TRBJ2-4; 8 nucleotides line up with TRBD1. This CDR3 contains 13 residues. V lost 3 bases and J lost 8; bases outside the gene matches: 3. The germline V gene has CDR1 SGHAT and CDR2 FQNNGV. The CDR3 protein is CASSLDREDIQYF. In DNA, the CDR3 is TGTGCCAGCAGCTTGGACAGGGAAGACATTCAGTACTTC.

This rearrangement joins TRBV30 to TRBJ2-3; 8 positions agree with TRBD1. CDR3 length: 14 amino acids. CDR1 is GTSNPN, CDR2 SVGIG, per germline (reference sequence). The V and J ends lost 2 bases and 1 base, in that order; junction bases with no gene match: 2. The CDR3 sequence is CAWSLQGGTDTQYF. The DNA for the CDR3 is TGTGCCTGGAGTTTACAGGGGGGCACAGATACGCAGTATTTT.

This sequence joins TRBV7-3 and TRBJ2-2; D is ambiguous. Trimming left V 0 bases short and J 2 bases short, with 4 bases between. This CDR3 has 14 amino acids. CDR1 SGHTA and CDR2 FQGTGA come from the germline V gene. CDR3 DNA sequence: TGTGCCAGCAGCTTAACGGACAACACCGGGGAGCTGTTTTTT. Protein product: CASSLTDNTGELFF.

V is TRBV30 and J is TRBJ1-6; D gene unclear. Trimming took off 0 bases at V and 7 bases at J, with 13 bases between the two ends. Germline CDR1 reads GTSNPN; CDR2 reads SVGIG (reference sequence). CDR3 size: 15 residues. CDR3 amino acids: CAWSVSPGGNSPLHF. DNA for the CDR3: TGTGCCTGGAGTGTATCTCCAGGAGGGAATTCACCCCTCCACTTT.

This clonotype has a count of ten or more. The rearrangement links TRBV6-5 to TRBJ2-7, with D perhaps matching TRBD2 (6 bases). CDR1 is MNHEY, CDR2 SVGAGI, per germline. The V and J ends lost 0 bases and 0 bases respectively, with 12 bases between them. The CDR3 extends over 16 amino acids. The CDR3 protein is CASSYSRLAYSYEQYF. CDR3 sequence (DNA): TGTGCCAGCAGTTACTCGAGGCTAGCGTACTCCTACGAGCAGTACTTC.

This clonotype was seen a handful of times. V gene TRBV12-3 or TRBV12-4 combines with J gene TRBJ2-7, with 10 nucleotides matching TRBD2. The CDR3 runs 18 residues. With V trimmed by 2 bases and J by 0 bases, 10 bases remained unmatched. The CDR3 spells CASSLLASGSGRSYEQYF. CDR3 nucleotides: TGTGCCAGCAGTTTACTGGCTAGCGGGAGTGGGCGCTCCTACGAGCAGTACTTC.